This entry is about one T cell receptor (beta chain). These data are taken from a study of cytomegalovirus exposure and HLA in healthy donors. Using immunoSEQ multiplex PCR, the repertoire was profiled, and TCRdb retains in-frame clones only, with some absent. The sample includes approximately 150,000 clones, about 87% of them seen just once. Germline CDR1 is SGHRS and CDR2 is YFSETQ. The V gene lost 1 base and the J gene lost 3 bases, with 10 bases spanning the gap. This CDR3 region has 14 residues. The source of this sequence is a man younger than 35 in good health and CMV-seropositive. The chain joins TRBV5-1 to TRBJ2-5; D possibly corresponds to TRBD1 (6 bases). Sequencing was carried out using PBMCs. This CDR3 is CASSLNPGEETQYF. CDR3 DNA: TGCGCCAGCAGCTTGAACCCAGGGGAAGAGACCCAGTACTTC.